This entry lists 25 T cell receptor beta chains sequenced from one sample in a study of CD8+CD57+ T cells in acquired aplastic anemia. CDR3 and TCR beta VDJ profiling relied on genomic DNA as the template. TCRdb itself ran the reads through MiXCR, one entry per CDR3 protein. The profile shows about 190,000 distinct CDR3 sequences, about 53% of them singletons. The sequenced sample was sorted CD4+, CD8+, or CD8+CD57+ T cells (not recorded which) from PBMCs. The receptors here all came from a human donor in good health, serving as a control.

This clonotype turned up a few times. The V gene is TRBV29-1, the J gene TRBJ1-6; D is possibly TRBD1 (5 bases). Germline V CDR1 and CDR2: SQVTM, ANQGSEA. V was shortened by 6 bases and J by 8 bases, with 14 bases between the two germline ends. The CDR3 sequence is 13 residues long. The CDR3 is CSVQTGWDSPLHF. In DNA, the CDR3 is TGCAGCGTACAAACAGGTTGGGATTCACCCCTCCACTTT.

The gene calls are TRBV2 and TRBJ2-1, with D maybe TRBD2 (5 bases). CDR3 length equals 15 residues. Trimming took off 6 bases at V and 3 bases at J, with 15 bases between the two ends. Germline loops: CDR1 SNHLY, CDR2 FYNNEI. Here the CDR3 reads CASRSDGGSYNEQFF. DNA for the CDR3: TGTGCCAGCAGGTCGGATGGAGGCAGCTACAATGAGCAGTTCTTC.

This clonotype was picked up many times. This chain joins TRBV2 and TRBJ1-1, with 7 bases matching TRBD1. V lost 8 bases to trimming and J lost 11 bases; unmatched junction nucleotides: 8. CDR1 SNHLY and CDR2 FYNNEI come from the germline V gene. CDR3 length equals 11 residues. In nucleotides, the CDR3 is TGTGCCAGCCAGGGGGGACAGAGCGCTTTCTTT. It encodes CASQGGQSAFF.

Many counts were recorded for this clonotype. This rearrangement joins TRBV2 to TRBJ2-7; D call uncertain. V shed 6 bases and J shed 2 bases, with 11 bases lying between them. The CDR3 runs 13 residues. CDR1 and CDR2 (germline): SNHLY, FYNNEI. Here the CDR3 reads CASRAGPAYEQYF. The CDR3 DNA reads as TGTGCCAGCAGGGCAGGACCTGCCTACGAGCAGTACTTC.

The rearrangement uses TRBV6-6 and TRBJ2-7; D remains ambiguous. Germline CDR1 reads MNHNY; CDR2 reads SVGAGI (reference sequence). The ends were cut back, 2 bases at V and 6 bases at J, with 11 bases in the middle. CDR3 length: 13 residues. CDR3 nucleotide sequence: TGTGCCAGCAGTTACCGGGCAGGCGGCGAGCAGTACTTC. It is translated as CASSYRAGGEQYF.

This chain connects TRBV12-3 or TRBV12-4 to TRBJ2-1, with a possible D match to TRBD2 (6 bases). The CDR3 length is 20 residues. V shed 6 bases and J shed 5 bases, with 32 bases lying between them. The CDR3 region is CASRPLPGLSIAQANNEQFF. The CDR3 nucleotides are TGTGCCAGCAGACCATTGCCGGGACTTAGTATAGCACAGGCAAACAATGAGCAGTTCTTC.

This chain uses TRBV2 with TRBJ2-2; D perhaps matches TRBD2 (5 bases). CDR1 and CDR2 from the germline V gene are SNHLY and FYNNEI. The CDR3 totals 14 residues. V dropped 2 bases and J dropped 8 bases, with 12 bases sitting between them. The CDR3 reads CASSELRGSGELFF. The CDR3, as DNA: TGTGCCAGCAGTGAATTAAGAGGGTCGGGGGAGCTGTTTTTT.

The V call is TRBV24-1, the J call TRBJ1-2; 10 nucleotides line up with TRBD1. The CDR3 extends over 13 amino acids. Germline V gene data show CDR1 as KGHDR and CDR2 as SFDVKD. Trimming at V came to 9 bases and at J to 6 bases, leaving 6 bases not matched to a gene. CDR3 sequence (DNA): TGTGCCACCTGGGACAGGGGCGCGGATGGCTACACCTTC. Amino acid sequence: CATWDRGADGYTF.

This clonotype was seen many times. The rearrangement uses TRBV7-2 and TRBJ1-2; D possibly corresponds to TRBD1 (6 bases). Germline V gene lookup returns CDR1 SGHTA and CDR2 FQGNSA. This CDR3 comprises 17 residues. V was clipped by 4 bases and J by 2 bases, with 20 bases between them. CDR3 residues: CASSSRRRGGRNYGYTF. The CDR3, as DNA: TGTGCCAGCAGCTCACGACGACGGGGGGGGCGGAACTATGGCTACACCTTC.

This clonotype was seen a handful of times. A much larger clone sits a single nucleotide away, making a read error possible. The chain combines TRBV12-3 or TRBV12-4 with TRBJ1-4, with TRBD1 as a possible D gene (5 bases). The CDR3 covers 13 residues. The chain's CDR3 is CASRLDRQFRLFF. In nucleotides, the CDR3 is TGTGCCAGCCGTTTGGATCGACAGTTCCGTCTGTTTTTT.

The table lists this clonotype with many counts. The chain joins TRBV18 to TRBJ1-5, with D perhaps matching TRBD1 (5 bases). The CDR3 covers 13 residues. Looked up from germline, CDR1 is KGHSH and CDR2 is LQKENI. Trimming took 4 bases from V and 7 from J, leaving 11 bases between them. CDR3 sequence (DNA): TGTGCCAGCTCACGGGGGGTTGAACAGCCCCAGCATTTT. Its translation: CASSRGVEQPQHF.

This clonotype was counted a few times. The chain couples TRBV7-3 to TRBJ1-1, with D unresolved. Between the trimmed V and J ends, which lost 2 bases and 1 base, there was a span of 5 bases. The CDR3 loop spans 13 amino acids. Germline V gene lookup returns CDR1 SGHTA and CDR2 FQGTGA. The CDR3 bases are TGTGCCAGCAGCTTATCCTGGAACACTGAAGCTTTCTTT. Amino acids: CASSLSWNTEAFF. The entire variable domain, with the rest obtained from reference TRBV7-3 and TRBJ1-1, is as follows: GAGVSQTPSNKVTEKGKYVELRCDPISGHTALYWYRQSLGQGPEFLIYFQGTGAADDSGLPNDRFFAVRPEGSVSTLKIQRTERGDSAVYLCASSLSWNTEAFFGQGTRLTVV.

This clonotype has only one observation. This sequence joins TRBV7-8 and TRBJ2-3; tentatively, D is TRBD2 (5 bases). Per the germline V gene, CDR1 is SGHVS and CDR2 is FQNEAQ. Trimming stripped 5 bases from V and 2 bases from J, with 11 bases between. This CDR3 contains 14 residues. CDR3 protein: CASSRRAVTDTQYF. In nucleotides, the CDR3 is TGTGCCAGCAGCCGCCGAGCGGTCACAGATACGCAGTATTTT. The full variable domain, with the rest looked up from reference TRBV7-8 and TRBJ2-3, is GAGVSQSPRYKVAKRGQDVALRCDPISGHVSLFWYQQALGQGPEFLTYFQNEAQLDKSGLPSDRFFAERPEGSVSTLKIQRTQQEDSAVYLCASSRRAVTDTQYFGPGTRLTVL.

About this clonotype itself: At one boundary the junction diverges from the germline segment, which might be a read error. V gene TRBV20-1 combines with J gene TRBJ1-6; tentative D call: TRBD1 (5 bases). This CDR3 has 15 residues. Per germline, CDR1 DFQATT and CDR2 SNEGSKA (reference sequence). The CDR3 reads CSAPQDPGGNPPLRF. DNA for the CDR3: TGCAGTGCTCCACAGGACCCCGGGGGTAATCCACCCCTCCGCTTT.

The J gene is TRBJ2-3, the V gene TRBV7-3; D remains unclear. Trimming left V 2 bases short and J 0 bases short, with 12 bases between. This CDR3 is built from 16 residues. Germline CDR1 is SGHTA and CDR2 is FQGTGA. In DNA, the CDR3 is TGTGCCAGCAGCTTACCTGTGACCGTGAGCACAGATACGCAGTATTTT. The encoded protein is CASSLPVTVSTDTQYF. The variable domain in full, completed from reference TRBV7-3 and TRBJ2-3, reads GAGVSQTPSNKVTEKGKYVELRCDPISGHTALYWYRQSLGQGPEFLIYFQGTGAADDSGLPNDRFFAVRPEGSVSTLKIQRTERGDSAVYLCASSLPVTVSTDTQYFGPGTRLTVL.

V is TRBV7-2 and J is TRBJ1-6; D remains unclear. Trimming took 5 bases from V and 11 from J, leaving 16 bases between them. This CDR3 region has 14 residues. Per the germline V gene, CDR1 is SGHTA and CDR2 is FQGNSA. The CDR3 nucleotides read TGTGCCAGCAGCCCGGTCCTCAGCCATCCACCCCTCCACTTT. Amino acids: CASSPVLSHPPLHF.

V is TRBV7-2 and J is TRBJ1-6; D uncertain. CDR3 length: 12 residues. Germline-derived CDR1 and CDR2 are SGHTA and FQGNSA. V was clipped by 1 base and J by 14 bases, with 9 bases between them. The CDR3: CASSLGVNALHF. CDR3 DNA: TGTGCCAGCAGCTTAGGGGTGAACGCCCTCCACTTT.

This clonotype appeared a few times. The V call is TRBV20-1, the J call TRBJ1-1; D remains ambiguous. V was trimmed by 3 bases and J by 5 bases, leaving 7 bases between them. Germline V gene lookup returns CDR1 DFQATT and CDR2 SNEGSKA (reference sequence). The CDR3 has 11 residues. The CDR3 spells CSARTMTEAFF. The CDR3 nucleotides are TGCAGTGCTAGGACGATGACTGAAGCTTTCTTT.

J is TRBJ1-2 and V is TRBV7-3; D gene unclear. V was pared by 2 bases and J by 7 bases, with 17 bases between. The CDR3 has 15 amino acids. The germline V gene has CDR1 SGHTA and CDR2 FQGTGA. The CDR3 region has the DNA TGTGCCAGCAGCTTAGGACCCGGGAAGGATTTTGGCTACACCTTC. Encoded protein: CASSLGPGKDFGYTF.

Ten or more counts support this clonotype. In DNA form, the CDR3 reads TGTGCCAGCACGTTGAACACCGGGGAGCTGTTTTTT. It is translated as CASTLNTGELFF. This chain links TRBV9 with TRBJ2-2; unclear D gene. Trimming cost V 6 bases and J 1 base, with 4 bases left between them. Germline CDR1 and CDR2: SGDLS and YYNGEE. The CDR3 sequence is 12 residues long.

The sample holds many counts of this clonotype. The chain recombines TRBV18 with TRBJ1-2; D is possibly TRBD1 (6 bases). Germline values: CDR1 KGHSH, CDR2 LQKENI. Deletions cut 7 bases from V and 8 bases from J, with 17 bases between. The CDR3 sequence is 13 residues long. CDR3 loop: CASFTTGKEGYTF. The DNA for the CDR3 is TGTGCCAGCTTCACCACAGGGAAAGAGGGCTACACCTTC. Based on the CDR3 plus reference TRBV18 and TRBJ1-2, the full variable domain is NAGVMQNPRHLVRRRGQEARLRCSPMKGHSHVYWYRQLPEEGLKFMVYLQKENIIDESGMPKERFSAEFPKEGPSILRIQQVVRGDSAAYFCASFTTGKEGYTFGSGTRLTVV.

The chain carries TRBV20-1 and TRBJ1-2; tentatively, D is TRBD1 (5 bases). The CDR3 runs 13 residues. Trimming left V 7 bases short and J 4 bases short, with 16 bases between. The germline V gene encodes CDR1 DFQATT and CDR2 SNEGSKA (reference sequence). Here the CDR3 reads CSVQGRGGYGYTF. The CDR3 DNA reads as TGCAGTGTTCAGGGAAGGGGTGGCTATGGCTACACCTTC.

The rearrangement joins TRBV7-6 to TRBJ2-7, with D possibly matching TRBD2 (6 bases). Germline values: CDR1 SGHVS, CDR2 FNYEAQ. The CDR3 loop spans 14 amino acids. V was clipped by 5 bases and J by 5 bases, with 16 bases between them. CDR3 region: CASSQERLANEQYF. CDR3 DNA: TGTGCCAGCAGCCAAGAGAGGCTAGCGAACGAGCAGTACTTC.

The rearrangement links TRBV5-1 to TRBJ2-3; no definite D call. Germline V lookup: CDR1 SGHRS, CDR2 YFSETQ. The CDR3 loop spans 13 amino acids. Trimming took off 3 bases at V and 4 bases at J, with 9 bases between the two ends. CDR3 bases: TGCGCCAGCAGCTCCTTAAGCGCAGATACGCAGTATTTT. This codes for CASSSLSADTQYF.

The chain links TRBV7-2 to TRBJ2-7; 11 nucleotides align to TRBD1. V gave up 6 bases and J gave up 0 bases; unmatched junction bases: 7. The CDR3 totals 16 residues. CDR1 and CDR2 (germline): SGHTA, FQGNSA. CDR3 nucleotide sequence: TGTGCCAGCAGGCTATCCGGGACAGGGGGCTCCTACGAGCAGTACTTC. It codes for CASRLSGTGGSYEQYF.